Described below is a single T cell receptor beta chain sequence and its context. Enrollment of patients from Seattle took place during active infection, with longitudinal follow-up. The sample originates from a study of blood T cell repertoires in COVID-19. On the study more broadly: Both acute and convalescent COVID-19 samples were obtained from the United States, Italy and Spain. In each case, the material was cDNA or gDNA derived from T cells, B-cell-depleted T cells, or PBMCs.

As processed by the authors: Amplification with reference gene primers provided the estimates of nucleated cell counts. Generated by immunoSEQ multiplex PCR, the TCRdb table keeps only in-frame clones and is missing some. That table furnishes V, J and clone size, whereas the DNA furnished D and trimming. The table has 130,000 to 150,000 clones, approximately 83% seen once. The receptor was isolated from a woman aged 60-75 years with COVID-19, enrolled during active disease. The sample taken for sequencing was peripheral blood.

CDR3 nucleotide sequence: TGCGCCAGCAGTGGAGGGGGGGCGCCGGGACGCACAGATACGCAGTATTTT. It specifies CASSGGGAPGRTDTQYF. This rearrangement joins TRBV10-2 to TRBJ2-3; D may be TRBD2 (7 bases). The CDR3 is 17 residues long. Trimming stripped 4 bases from V and 1 base from J, with 18 bases between. Germline V lookup: CDR1 WSHSY, CDR2 SAAADI.